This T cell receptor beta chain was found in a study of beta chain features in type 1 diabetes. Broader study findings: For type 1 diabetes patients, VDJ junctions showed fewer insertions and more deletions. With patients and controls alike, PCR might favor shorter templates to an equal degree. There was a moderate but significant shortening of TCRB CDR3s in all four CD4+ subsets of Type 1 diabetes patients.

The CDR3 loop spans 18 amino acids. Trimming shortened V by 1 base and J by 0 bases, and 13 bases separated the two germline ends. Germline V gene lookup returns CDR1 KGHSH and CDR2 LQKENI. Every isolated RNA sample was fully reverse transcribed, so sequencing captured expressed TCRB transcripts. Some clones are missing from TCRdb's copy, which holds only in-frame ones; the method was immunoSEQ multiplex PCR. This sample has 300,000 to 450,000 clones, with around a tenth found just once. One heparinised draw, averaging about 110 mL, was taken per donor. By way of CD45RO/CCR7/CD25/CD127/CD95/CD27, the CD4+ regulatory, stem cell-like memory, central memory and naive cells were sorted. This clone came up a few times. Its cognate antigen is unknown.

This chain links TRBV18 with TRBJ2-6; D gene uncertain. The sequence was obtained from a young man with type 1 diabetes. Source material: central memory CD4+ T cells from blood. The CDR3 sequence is CASSPRLPSSSGANVLTF. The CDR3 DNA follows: TGTGCCAGCTCACCACGGCTACCGTCCAGCTCTGGGGCCAACGTCCTGACTTTC.